This T cell receptor beta chain is from a study of blood T cell repertoires in COVID-19 (dated by TCRdb to the early 2020s). Study-wide context: Collaborator samples came from the United States, Italy and Spain and covered acute and convalescent phases of COVID-19. The samples were drawn from two sources: the first 160 participants of the ongoing ImmuneRACE study, and about 1,300 subjects contributed by 6 global collaborators. The material from the prospective study consisted of cDNA or gDNA derived from T cells, B-cell-depleted T cells, or PBMCs. HLA class I and class II types, where available, came from metadata supplied by the sample provider rather than from assay-based typing. A freely available public database, intended as a resource for researchers studying the immune response to SARS-CoV-2, is where the repertoires were released. The sample metadata nearly always contained a de-identified subject ID, COVID-19 status, age in years and sex. Subjects who had been exposed to COVID-19, were actively infected with it, or had recovered from it provided the deeply sampled blood TCRbeta repertoires that made up the dataset.

The collaborating institutions used their own protocols to collect whole blood in K2EDTA tubes. For TCRbeta analysis, collaborators shipped samples in one of three forms: frozen whole blood, isolated PBMCs, or DNA extracted from either of those sample types. Worth noting for this clone: Its binding antigen is unknown. Per-base quality was not reported, and no clone a single base away is much larger than it.

TCRbeta CDR3 regions were amplified from genomic DNA using the immunoSEQ Assay, a bias-controlled multiplex PCR. The published analysis was carried out like this. Nucleated cell counts per sample were estimated from amplification of reference gene primers within the assay. To quantify the absolute abundance of each unique TCRbeta CDR3 rearrangement, sequence reads were collapsed and filtered. For each sample, productive Simpson clonality was calculated by taking the square root of Simpson's diversity index across productive rearrangements. Not all clones reach the TCRdb copy of this immuneACCESS table, which keeps in-frame sequences only. Checked studies attribute under half of the gap to unresolved V genes and leave the rest unexplained. D and trimming were read from the DNA, whereas the V and J calls and clone size are those reported in that table. The sample table holds roughly 70,000 clones, of which approximately 78% were seen once. Clones ranked in the top ten supply 15% to 19% of the sample.

Based on the germline V gene, the CDR1 and CDR2 sequences are MDHEN and SYDVKM. The CDR3, from cysteine to phenylalanine, totals 14 residues. The DNA shown is the 42-base CDR3, in frame from base 1. The V end gives up 7 bases and the J end 2 bases, leaving 7 bases in the junction not matched to a gene. Broad study findings and their caveats: How much clinical and demographic metadata was included differed by source and by participant, and the metadata was provided uncurated.

In this chain, TRBV28 is recombined with TRBJ1-1, with 7 junctional bases fitting TRBD1. The sample consisted of peripheral blood. This TCR came from a human donor in a cohort sampled during active COVID-19. The CDR3 protein sequence reads: CASIPIGGNTEAFF. The DNA reads TGTGCCAGCATTCCGATAGGGGGCAACACTGAAGCTTTCTTT.